Listed here are 20 T cell receptor beta chains from one sample, sequenced in a study of Ad26.COV2.S vaccination and SARS-CoV-2 variants. The protocol was immunoSEQ multiplex PCR, while the TCRdb copy is restricted to in-frame clones and leaves out a portion. The sample has 300,000 to 500,000 clones; 80% to 90% are singletons. Regarding treatment: around 19 received Ad26.COV2.S at low or high dose, single or two shots; several received placebo; per-sample allocation not given. Sampling occurred on day 63 after the first vaccine or placebo injection. The sequenced sample was peripheral blood, obtained in a trial of Ad26.COV2.S vaccine versus placebo. These receptors originate from a person aged 18-60 years who received the Ad26.COV2.S COVID-19 vaccine or a placebo.

This chain uses TRBV27 with TRBJ1-5; 7 nucleotides line up with TRBD1. V was clipped by 3 bases and J by 5 bases; unmatched bases: 13. The CDR3 extends over 17 amino acids. CDR1 is MNHEY and CDR2 is SMNVEV in the germline V gene (reference sequence). CDR3 residues: CASSFQTETGIHQPQHF. The CDR3 DNA follows: TGTGCCAGCAGTTTTCAAACTGAGACAGGGATTCATCAGCCCCAGCATTTT.

The chain has TRBV7-2 and TRBJ2-2; D unresolved. Trimming took off 2 bases at V and 6 bases at J, with 7 bases between the two ends. There are 13 residues in the CDR3. Germline CDR1 and CDR2: SGHTA and FQGNSA. The CDR3 DNA is TGTGCCAGCAGCTTAAAACCCCCCGGGGAGCTGTTTTTT. Translated, it gives CASSLKPPGELFF.

This clone turned up a few times. The chain links TRBV19 to TRBJ1-1; no definite D call. CDR1 LNHDA and CDR2 SQIVND come from the germline V gene (reference sequence). Trimming removed 5 bases at V and 6 bases at J, with 16 bases between. This CDR3 has 14 residues. Here the CDR3 reads CASSPPLGRAEAFF. CDR3 sequence (DNA): TGTGCCAGTAGTCCTCCCCTGGGGAGGGCTGAAGCTTTCTTT.

J is TRBJ2-1 and V is TRBV15; 11 nucleotides match TRBD2. CDR3 length: 19 residues. V was clipped by 0 bases and J by 2 bases; unmatched bases: 9. The germline gives CDR1 LNHNV, CDR2 YYDKDF (reference sequence). Written as DNA, the CDR3 is TGTGCCACCAGCAGAGACTCCTTTAGCGGGGGGGCCCCCTACAATGAGCAGTTCTTC. Translated: CATSRDSFSGGAPYNEQFF.

This chain joins TRBV24-1 and TRBJ1-2; D may be TRBD1 (5 bases). Germline V gene lookup returns CDR1 KGHDR and CDR2 SFDVKD. The CDR3 totals 18 residues. V was clipped by 0 bases and J by 1 base, with 17 bases between them. The CDR3 region has the DNA TGTGCCACCAGTGATTTGCCCCTCCGGACACTATTTAACTATGGCTACACCTTC. Its protein product is CATSDLPLRTLFNYGYTF.

This clone was detected only once. The chain links TRBV5-4 to TRBJ1-2, with TRBD1 identical over 11 bases. The V segment lost 2 bases and the J segment 2 bases; nucleotides outside the gene matches: 5. In germline, CDR1 is SGHNT, CDR2 YYREEE (reference sequence). The CDR3 runs to 16 residues. The CDR3 protein is CASSFRGTGGNYGYTF. DNA for the CDR3: TGTGCCAGCAGCTTCCGAGGGACAGGGGGGAACTATGGCTACACCTTC.

The chain couples TRBV7-2 to TRBJ2-5; 13 positions match TRBD2. This CDR3 region has 16 residues. The germline V gene encodes CDR1 SGHTA and CDR2 FQGNSA. Trimming at V came to 4 bases and at J to 5 bases, leaving 7 bases not matched to a gene. The CDR3 is CASSSREGLAGETQYF. In DNA form, the CDR3 reads TGTGCCAGCAGCTCCCGGGAGGGACTAGCGGGGGAGACCCAGTACTTC.

The chain carries TRBV6-1 and TRBJ2-6; TRBD1 is a possible D gene (7 bases). Per germline, CDR1 MNHNS and CDR2 SASEGT. The V and J ends lost 6 bases and 4 bases respectively, with 22 bases between them. The CDR3 extends over 18 amino acids. DNA for the CDR3: TGTGCCAGCAGGGAACCGACCAACAGGGGACTCGGGGCCAACGTCCTGACTTTC. It translates to CASREPTNRGLGANVLTF.

The CDR3 DNA follows: TGTGCCAGCAGCTTGGGACAGGGTGGCGGCTACGAGCAGTACTTC. Amino acids: CASSLGQGGGYEQYF. This rearrangement joins TRBV5-4 to TRBJ2-7, with 7 bases lining up with TRBD1. This CDR3 is 15 amino acids long. Looked up from germline, CDR1 is SGHNT and CDR2 is YYREEE (reference sequence). The trim removed 0 bases at V and 3 bases at J, leaving 6 bases unmatched.

The chain employs TRBV10-1 and TRBJ2-5; D is ambiguous. The CDR3 spans 13 residues. CDR1 and CDR2 (germline): WNHNN, SYGVQD (reference sequence). V dropped 4 bases and J dropped 4 bases, with 10 bases sitting between them. CDR3 residues: CASSVKVGETQYF. The CDR3 bases are TGCGCCAGCAGTGTGAAGGTTGGAGAGACCCAGTACTTC.

This chain uses TRBV18 with TRBJ2-3; D remains unclear. Germline V gives CDR1 KGHSH, CDR2 LQKENI. Trimming removed 3 bases at V and 7 bases at J, with 5 bases between. This CDR3 contains 11 residues. The DNA for the CDR3 is TGTGCCAGCTCACCTTCCTATACGCAGTATTTT. Amino acid sequence: CASSPSYTQYF.

The genes are TRBV2 and TRBJ2-5, with a weak D call TRBD2 (6 bases). CDR1 is SNHLY and CDR2 is FYNNEI in the germline V gene. There are 15 residues in the CDR3. The V end lost 5 bases, the J end lost 4 bases, and 17 bases lay between the germline ends. The CDR3 region is CASSIGGNVGETQYF. The CDR3 DNA sequence: TGTGCCAGCAGTATTGGGGGGAATGTGGGAGAGACCCAGTACTTC. The complete variable domain, with remaining parts taken from reference TRBV2 and TRBJ2-5, reads EPEVTQTPSHQVTQMGQEVILRCVPISNHLYFYWYRQILGQKVEFLVSFYNNEISEKSEIFDDQFSVERPDGSNFTLKIRSTKLEDSAMYFCASSIGGNVGETQYFGPGTRLLVL.

The chain has TRBV5-5 and TRBJ2-5, with TRBD1 as a possible D gene (5 bases). The CDR3 sequence is 14 residues long. Per germline, CDR1 SGHKS and CDR2 YYEKEE (reference sequence). The germline V and J ends were trimmed by 0 bases and 4 bases, with 10 bases remaining between them. CDR3 region: CASSLEGVGETQYF. For the CDR3, the DNA is TGTGCCAGCAGCTTGGAAGGGGTCGGAGAGACCCAGTACTTC.

The chain employs TRBV11-2 and TRBJ2-7; no clear D. Germline loops: CDR1 SGHAT, CDR2 FQNNGV. CDR3 length: 14 amino acids. V lost 0 bases and J lost 2, with 8 bases in between. The CDR3 region has the DNA TGTGCCAGCAGCTTAGATCTGGGTCCCTACGAGCAGTACTTC. Translating it yields CASSLDLGPYEQYF.

The rearrangement links TRBV11-2 to TRBJ2-6; maybe TRBD2 (5 bases). The CDR3 consists of 18 residues. The V gene's germline CDR1 is SGHAT and CDR2 FQNNGV. The V end lost 3 bases, the J end lost 0 bases, and 15 bases lay between the germline ends. CDR3 loop: CASSFPTRAGSGANVLTF. CDR3 in DNA: TGTGCCAGCAGCTTTCCGACCCGGGCGGGCTCTGGGGCCAACGTCCTGACTTTC.

The chain joins TRBV6-2 or TRBV6-3 to TRBJ1-2, with D hard to call. Germline CDR1 MNHEY, CDR2 SVGEGT. CDR3 size: 14 residues. Between the trimmed V and J ends, which lost 6 bases and 6 bases, there was a span of 17 bases. The CDR3 sequence is CASSLVPPRDGYTF. CDR3 nucleotide sequence: TGTGCCAGCAGCCTTGTACCACCCCGTGATGGCTACACCTTC.

This rearrangement joins TRBV9 to TRBJ2-5; no definite D call. V was clipped by 4 bases and J by 1 base, with 11 bases between them. CDR3 length: 14 residues. Per germline, CDR1 SGDLS and CDR2 YYNGEE. This CDR3 reads CASSPPPPQETQYF. Here the CDR3 DNA reads TGTGCCAGCAGCCCTCCACCCCCCCAAGAGACCCAGTACTTC.

J is TRBJ1-5 and V is TRBV21-1; TRBD1 is the table's D call and was not checked against the DNA. TRBV21-1 is termed a pseudogene. The CDR3 runs to 14 residues. The CDR3: CASSTDSRYQPQHF. The CDR3 DNA reads TGTGCCAGCAGCACGGACAGTCGCTATCAGCCCCAGCATTTT.

The chain combines TRBV3-1 (or the pseudogene TRBV3-2) with TRBJ1-1; D gene ambiguous. Germline V gene data show CDR1 as LGHDT and CDR2 as YNNKEL (reference sequence). Trimming left V 8 bases short and J 1 base short, with 14 bases between. The length of the CDR3 is 14 residues. The CDR3 loop is CASGRLGGNTEAFF. CDR3 DNA: TGTGCCAGCGGTAGGTTAGGTGGGAACACTGAAGCTTTCTTT.

This clone occurred once. The rearrangement uses TRBV10-3 and TRBJ1-2; D is undetermined. V lost 6 bases to trimming and J lost 6 bases, with 11 bases between them. The CDR3 is 12 residues long. Germline lookup yields CDR1 ENHRY and CDR2 SYGVKD. CDR3 sequence reads: CAIRGLGNGYTF. The CDR3 coding sequence is TGTGCCATCAGAGGTTTAGGGAATGGCTACACCTTC.